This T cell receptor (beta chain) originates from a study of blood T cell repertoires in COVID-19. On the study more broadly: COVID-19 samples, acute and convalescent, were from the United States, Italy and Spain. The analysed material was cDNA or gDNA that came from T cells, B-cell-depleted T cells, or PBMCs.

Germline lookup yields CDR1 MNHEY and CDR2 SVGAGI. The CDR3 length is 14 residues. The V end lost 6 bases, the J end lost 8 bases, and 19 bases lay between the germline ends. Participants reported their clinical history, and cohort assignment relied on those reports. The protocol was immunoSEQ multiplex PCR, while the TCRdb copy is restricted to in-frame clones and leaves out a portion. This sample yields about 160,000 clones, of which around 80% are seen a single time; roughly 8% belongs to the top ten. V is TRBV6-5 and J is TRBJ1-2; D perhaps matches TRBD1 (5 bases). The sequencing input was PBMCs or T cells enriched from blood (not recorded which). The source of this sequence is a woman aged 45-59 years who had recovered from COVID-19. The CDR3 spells CASRGGRDGWGYTF. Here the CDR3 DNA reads TGTGCCAGCAGGGGGGGGAGGGACGGTTGGGGCTACACCTTC.